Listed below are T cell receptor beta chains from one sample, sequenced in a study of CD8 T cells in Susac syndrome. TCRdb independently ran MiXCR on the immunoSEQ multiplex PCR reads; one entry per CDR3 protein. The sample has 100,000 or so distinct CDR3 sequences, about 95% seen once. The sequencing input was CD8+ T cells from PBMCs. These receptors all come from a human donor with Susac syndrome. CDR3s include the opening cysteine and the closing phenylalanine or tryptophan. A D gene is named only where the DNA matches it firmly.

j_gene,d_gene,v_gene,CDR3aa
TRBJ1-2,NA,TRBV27,CASGRDGTSLTF
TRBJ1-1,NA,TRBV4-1,CASSQASDTEAFF
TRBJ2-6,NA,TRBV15,CATRGNPSGANVLTF
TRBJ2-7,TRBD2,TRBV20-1,CSAVIPSGRVHEQYF
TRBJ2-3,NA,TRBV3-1,CASSPDRDLGTQYF
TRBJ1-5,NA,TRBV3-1,CASSSDPTRPQHF
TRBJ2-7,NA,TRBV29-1,CSVEEIGRSEQYF
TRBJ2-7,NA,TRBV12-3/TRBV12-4,CARRGDSYEQYF
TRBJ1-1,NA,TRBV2,CASSEAFF
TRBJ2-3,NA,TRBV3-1,CASSQTGDRTDTQYF
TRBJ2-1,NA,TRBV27,CASSPWTEEYNEQFF
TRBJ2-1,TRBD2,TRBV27,CASSLQGVAGDEQFF
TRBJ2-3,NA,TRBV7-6,CASSRDTSTDTQYF
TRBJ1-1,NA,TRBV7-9,CASSLDVSTEAFF
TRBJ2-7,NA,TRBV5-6,CASSIGTVTYEQYF
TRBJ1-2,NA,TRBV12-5,CASGSYQGDYGYTF
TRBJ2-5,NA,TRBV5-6,CASPTDDQETQYF
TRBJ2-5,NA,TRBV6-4,CASSPTGGEWETQYF
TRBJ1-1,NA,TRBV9,CASSVGQGLNTEAFF